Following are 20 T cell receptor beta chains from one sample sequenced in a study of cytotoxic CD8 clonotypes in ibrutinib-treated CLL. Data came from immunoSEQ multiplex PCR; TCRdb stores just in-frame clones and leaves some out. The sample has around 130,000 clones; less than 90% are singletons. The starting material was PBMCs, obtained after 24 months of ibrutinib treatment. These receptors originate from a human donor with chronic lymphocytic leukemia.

CDR3 sequence (DNA): TGTGCCAGTAGCCCGATTCCGCGGAGCTCCTACGAGCAGTACTTC. Its translation is CASSPIPRSSYEQYF. J is TRBJ2-7 and V is TRBV19; D remains ambiguous. The CDR3 has 15 amino acids. V was clipped by 6 bases and J by 0 bases, with 15 bases between them. Germline V lookup: CDR1 LNHDA, CDR2 SQIVND (reference sequence).

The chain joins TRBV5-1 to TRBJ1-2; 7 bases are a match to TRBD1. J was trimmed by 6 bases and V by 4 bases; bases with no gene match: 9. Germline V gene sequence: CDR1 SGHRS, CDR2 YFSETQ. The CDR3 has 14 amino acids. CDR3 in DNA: TGCGCCAGCAGCACTGGGACAGCCCTGGATGGCTACACCTTC. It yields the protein CASSTGTALDGYTF.

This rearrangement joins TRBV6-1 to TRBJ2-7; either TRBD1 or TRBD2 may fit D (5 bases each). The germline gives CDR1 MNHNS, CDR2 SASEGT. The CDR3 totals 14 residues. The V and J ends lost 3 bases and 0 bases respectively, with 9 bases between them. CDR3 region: CASSDWGISYEQYF. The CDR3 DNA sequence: TGTGCCAGCAGTGACTGGGGGATCTCCTACGAGCAGTACTTC.

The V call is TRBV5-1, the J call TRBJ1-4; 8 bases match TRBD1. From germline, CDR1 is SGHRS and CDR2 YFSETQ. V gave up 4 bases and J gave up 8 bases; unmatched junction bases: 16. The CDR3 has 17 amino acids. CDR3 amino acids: CASSPGTDRAFKEKLFF. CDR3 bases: TGCGCCAGCAGCCCCGGGACGGACAGGGCGTTTAAGGAAAAACTGTTTTTT.

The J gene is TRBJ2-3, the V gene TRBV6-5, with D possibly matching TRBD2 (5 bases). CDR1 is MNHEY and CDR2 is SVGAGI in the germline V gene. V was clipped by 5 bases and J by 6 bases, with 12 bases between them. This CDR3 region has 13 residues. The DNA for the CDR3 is TGTGCCAGCAGTCGGGGTGGGGTCGATACGCAGTATTTT. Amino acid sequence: CASSRGGVDTQYF.

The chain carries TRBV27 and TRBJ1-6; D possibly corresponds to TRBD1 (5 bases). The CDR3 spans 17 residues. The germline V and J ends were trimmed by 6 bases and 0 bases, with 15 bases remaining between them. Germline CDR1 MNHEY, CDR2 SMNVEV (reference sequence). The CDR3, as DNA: TGTGCCAGCAGAACTCCAGACAGAAGCTCCTATAATTCACCCCTCCACTTT. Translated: CASRTPDRSSYNSPLHF.

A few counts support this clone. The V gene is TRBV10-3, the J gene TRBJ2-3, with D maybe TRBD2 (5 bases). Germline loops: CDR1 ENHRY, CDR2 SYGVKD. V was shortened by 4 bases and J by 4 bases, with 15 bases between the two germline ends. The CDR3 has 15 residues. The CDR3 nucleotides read TGTGCCATCAGTGGGGCCGGGAAAAAAGCAGATACGCAGTATTTT. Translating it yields CAISGAGKKADTQYF.

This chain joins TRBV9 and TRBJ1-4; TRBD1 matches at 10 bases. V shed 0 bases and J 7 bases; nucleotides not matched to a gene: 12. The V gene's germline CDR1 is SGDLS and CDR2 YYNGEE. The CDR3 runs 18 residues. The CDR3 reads CASSVDGGQGVLGEKLFF. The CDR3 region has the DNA TGTGCCAGCAGCGTAGATGGAGGACAGGGGGTGTTAGGTGAAAAACTGTTTTTT.

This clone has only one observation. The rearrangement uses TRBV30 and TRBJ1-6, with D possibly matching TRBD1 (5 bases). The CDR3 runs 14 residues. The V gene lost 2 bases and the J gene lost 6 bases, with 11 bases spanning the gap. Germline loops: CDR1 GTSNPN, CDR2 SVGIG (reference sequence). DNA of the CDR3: TGTGCCTGGAGTCCAGGGATGAGTAATTCACCCCTCCACTTT. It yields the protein CAWSPGMSNSPLHF.

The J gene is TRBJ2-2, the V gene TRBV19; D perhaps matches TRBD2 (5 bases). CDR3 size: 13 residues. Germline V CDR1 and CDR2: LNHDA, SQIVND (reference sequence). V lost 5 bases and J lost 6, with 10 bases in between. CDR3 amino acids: CASSPGYAGELFF. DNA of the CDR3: TGTGCCAGTAGTCCGGGGTACGCCGGGGAGCTGTTTTTT.

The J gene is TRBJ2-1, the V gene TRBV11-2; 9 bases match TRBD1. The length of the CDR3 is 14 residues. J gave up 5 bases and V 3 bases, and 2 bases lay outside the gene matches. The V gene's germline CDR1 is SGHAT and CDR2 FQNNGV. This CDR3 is CASSLGDRDNEQFF. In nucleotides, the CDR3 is TGTGCCAGCAGCTTGGGGGACAGGGACAATGAGCAGTTCTTC.

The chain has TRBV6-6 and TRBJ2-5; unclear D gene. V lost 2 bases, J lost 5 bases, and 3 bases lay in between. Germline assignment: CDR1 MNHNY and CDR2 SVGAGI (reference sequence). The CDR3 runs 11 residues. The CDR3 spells CASSYRETQYF. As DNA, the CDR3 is TGTGCCAGCAGTTACAGGGAGACCCAGTACTTC.

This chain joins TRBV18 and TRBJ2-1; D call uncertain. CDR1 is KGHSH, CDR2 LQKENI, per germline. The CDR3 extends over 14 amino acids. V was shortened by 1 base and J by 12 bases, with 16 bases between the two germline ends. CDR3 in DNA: TGTGCCAGCTCACCACGGGCAGAAAATGGTGGGCAGTTCTTC. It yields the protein CASSPRAENGGQFF.

CDR3 DNA sequence: TGTGCCAGTACCCTAAGGGGGGTTGATGGCTACACCTTC. It encodes CASTLRGVDGYTF. The V call is TRBV19, the J call TRBJ1-2, with D tentatively TRBD1 (6 bases). CDR1 is LNHDA, CDR2 SQIVND, per germline (reference sequence). There are 13 residues in the CDR3. V was pared by 7 bases and J by 6 bases, with 15 bases between. Full variable domain (missing parts from reference TRBV19 and TRBJ1-2): DGGITQSPKYLFRKEGQNVTLSCEQNLNHDAMYWYRQDPGQGLRLIYYSQIVNDFQKGDIAEGYSVSREKKESFPLTVTSAQKNPTAFYLCASTLRGVDGYTFGSGTRLTVV.

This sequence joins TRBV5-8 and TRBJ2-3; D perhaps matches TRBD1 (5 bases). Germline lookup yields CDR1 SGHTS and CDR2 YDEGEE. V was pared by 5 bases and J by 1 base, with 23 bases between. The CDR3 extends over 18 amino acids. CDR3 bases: TGTGCCAGCAGTTTTCGGCAGGGTCGTCCCCCTGGCACAGATACGCAGTATTTT. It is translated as CASSFRQGRPPGTDTQYF. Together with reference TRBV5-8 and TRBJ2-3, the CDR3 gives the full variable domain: EAGVTQSPTHLIKTRGQQATLRCSPISGHTSVYWYQQALGLGLQFLLWYDEGEERNRGNFPPRFSGRQFPNYSSELNVNALELEDSALYLCASSFRQGRPPGTDTQYFGPGTRLTVL.

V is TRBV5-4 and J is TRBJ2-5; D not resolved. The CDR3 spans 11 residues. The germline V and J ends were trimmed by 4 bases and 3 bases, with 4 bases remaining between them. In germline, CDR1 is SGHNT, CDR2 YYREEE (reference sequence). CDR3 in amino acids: CASSQKETQYF. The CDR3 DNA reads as TGTGCCAGCAGCCAAAAAGAGACCCAGTACTTC.

CDR3 protein: CASSILRDREFQSSYNSPLHF. CDR3 nucleotides: TGTGCCAGTAGTATCCTCCGGGACAGGGAATTTCAGAGCTCCTATAATTCACCCCTCCACTTT. The V and J genes are TRBV19 and TRBJ1-6; 9 bases align to TRBD1. CDR1 is LNHDA, CDR2 SQIVND, per germline (reference sequence). V was pared by 3 bases and J by 0 bases, with 15 bases of the junction left unmatched. The length of the CDR3 is 21 residues.

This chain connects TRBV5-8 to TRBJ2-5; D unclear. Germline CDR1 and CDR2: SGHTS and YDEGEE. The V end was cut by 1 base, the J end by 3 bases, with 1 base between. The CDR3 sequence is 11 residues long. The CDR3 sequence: CASSLKETQYF. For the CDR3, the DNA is TGTGCCAGCAGCTTGAAAGAGACCCAGTACTTC.

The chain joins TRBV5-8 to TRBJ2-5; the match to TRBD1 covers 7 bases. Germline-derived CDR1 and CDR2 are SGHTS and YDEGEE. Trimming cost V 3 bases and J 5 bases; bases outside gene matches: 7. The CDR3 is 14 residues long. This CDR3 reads CASSSVTGLETQYF. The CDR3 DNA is TGTGCCAGCAGCTCCGTGACAGGGCTGGAGACCCAGTACTTC.

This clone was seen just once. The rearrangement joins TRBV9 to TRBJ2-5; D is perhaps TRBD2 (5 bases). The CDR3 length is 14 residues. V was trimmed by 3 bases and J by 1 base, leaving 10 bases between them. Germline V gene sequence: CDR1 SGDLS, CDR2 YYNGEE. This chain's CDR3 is CASSAGWAQETQYF. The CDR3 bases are TGTGCCAGCAGCGCGGGGTGGGCCCAAGAGACCCAGTACTTC.